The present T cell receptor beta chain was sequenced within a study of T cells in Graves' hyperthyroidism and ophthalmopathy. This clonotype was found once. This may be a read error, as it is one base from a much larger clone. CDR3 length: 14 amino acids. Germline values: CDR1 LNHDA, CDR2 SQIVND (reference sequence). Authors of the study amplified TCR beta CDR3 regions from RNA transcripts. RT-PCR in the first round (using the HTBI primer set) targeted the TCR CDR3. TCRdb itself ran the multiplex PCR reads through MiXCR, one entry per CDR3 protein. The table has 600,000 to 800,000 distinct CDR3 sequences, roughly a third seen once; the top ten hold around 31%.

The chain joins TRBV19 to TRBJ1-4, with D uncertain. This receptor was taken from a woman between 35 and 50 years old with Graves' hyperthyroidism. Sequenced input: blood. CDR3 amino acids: CACSIGVAPEKLFF. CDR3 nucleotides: TGTGCCTGTAGTATCGGGGTGGCCCCAGAAAAACTGTTTTTT.